Here is one T cell receptor beta chain with its context. How the authors handled the data: Scientists estimated how many nucleated cells there were by amplifying reference gene primers. The repertoire was sequenced with immunoSEQ multiplex PCR; TCRdb's copy has only in-frame clones and lacks some. Clone size and V and J calls were adopted from that table, with D and trimming inferred from the DNA. The repertoire has around 170,000 clones, about 87% of them found once; the top ten carry around 25%. This specimen comes from a study of blood T cell repertoires in COVID-19. Turning to the study itself: Both acute and convalescent COVID-19 samples were obtained from the United States, Italy and Spain.

The germline CDR1 and CDR2 sequences are MNHEY and SMNVEV (reference sequence). Deletions cut 6 bases from V and 1 base from J, with 15 bases between. This CDR3 is built from 15 residues. Sequencing was done on a sample of peripheral blood. The chain links TRBV27 to TRBJ1-1, with D perhaps TRBD1 (5 bases). This receptor was obtained from a man between 60 and 75 years old with acute or convalescent COVID-19. CDR3 protein: CASRPLGGKNTEAFF. The CDR3 DNA is TGTGCCAGCAGACCCCTGGGGGGTAAGAACACTGAAGCTTTCTTT.